This is a list of T cell receptor beta chains from one sample in a study of T cell responses to AZD1222 COVID-19 vaccine. Generated by immunoSEQ multiplex PCR, the TCRdb table keeps only in-frame clones and is missing some. Of 120,000 to 150,000 clones listed, roughly 84% are singletons. The source material was peripheral blood, sampled 28 days after the second AZD1222 dose. The receptors originated from an adult who received the AZD1222 COVID-19 vaccine. Both conserved end residues are part of each CDR3.

J gene | V gene | CDR3 protein
TRBJ2-1 | TRBV11-2 | CASSGTGAGVYNEQFF
TRBJ2-7 | TRBV9 | CASSAGPDSTYEQYF
TRBJ2-3 | TRBV4-2 | CASSQGQGDSLVDTQYF
TRBJ2-6 | TRBV3-1/TRBV3-2 | CASSQPGANVLTF
TRBJ1-1 | TRBV19 | CASRTQIGTEAFF
TRBJ1-2 | TRBV5-1 | CASSPVGGEGGYTF
TRBJ2-5 | TRBV7-9 | CASSLASGSGETQYF
TRBJ2-3 | TRBV11-3 | CASRTAGGSTDTQYF
TRBJ1-1 | TRBV30 | CAWSSPKGQGNGETEAFF
TRBJ2-7 | TRBV29-1 | CSVASGDYEQYF
TRBJ2-2 | TRBV30 | CAWSLGLAGGYTGELFF
TRBJ1-1 | TRBV6-5 | CASSWDSNTEAFF
TRBJ2-5 | TRBV6-2/TRBV6-3 | CASSYSIGRTEETQYF
TRBJ1-4 | TRBV24-1 | CATSSTGGDEKLFF
TRBJ2-1 | TRBV6-5 | CASKGPGSSYNEQFF
TRBJ2-3 | TRBV5-1 | CASSLGTRGDTQYF
TRBJ2-1 | TRBV6-4 | CASSPQFDNEQFF
TRBJ2-7 | TRBV19 | CASSRIGDEQYF
TRBJ2-2 | TRBV5-1 | CASSSSTSGGSMGGELFF
TRBJ2-7 | TRBV24-1 | CATSDFTGIWYF
TRBJ2-7 | TRBV7-9 | CASSESQVGGYEQYF
TRBJ1-5 | TRBV6-5 | CASSQSGLAPQHF
TRBJ1-4 | TRBV4-2 | CASSQRGRTNEKLFF
TRBJ2-7 | TRBV7-6 | CASSLDSGGAYEQYF
TRBJ2-2 | TRBV7-9 | CASSLGFIGTVNTGELFF
TRBJ2-7 | TRBV7-2 | CASSQERGAAYEQYF
TRBJ1-2 | TRBV9 | CASSGAGRGNYGYTF
TRBJ1-5 | TRBV6-2/TRBV6-3 | CASSYSLQGNQPQHF
TRBJ1-1 | TRBV9 | CASSTNTGNTEAFF